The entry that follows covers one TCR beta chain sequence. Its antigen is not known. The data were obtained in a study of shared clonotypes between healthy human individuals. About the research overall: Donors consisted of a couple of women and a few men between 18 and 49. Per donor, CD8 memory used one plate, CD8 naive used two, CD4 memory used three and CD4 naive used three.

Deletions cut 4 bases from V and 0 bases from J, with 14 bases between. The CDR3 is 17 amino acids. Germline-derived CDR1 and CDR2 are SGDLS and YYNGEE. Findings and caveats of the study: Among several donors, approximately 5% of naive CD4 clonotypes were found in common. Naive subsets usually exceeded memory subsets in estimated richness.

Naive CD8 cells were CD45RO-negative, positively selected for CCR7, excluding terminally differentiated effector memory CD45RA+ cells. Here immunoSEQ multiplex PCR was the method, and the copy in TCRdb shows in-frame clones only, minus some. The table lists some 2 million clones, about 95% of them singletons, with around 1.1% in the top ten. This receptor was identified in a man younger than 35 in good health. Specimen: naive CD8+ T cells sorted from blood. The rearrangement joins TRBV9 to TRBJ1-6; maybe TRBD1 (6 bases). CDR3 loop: CASSPQGDGSYNSPLHF. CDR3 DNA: TGTGCCAGCAGCCCACAGGGTGATGGCTCCTATAATTCACCCCTCCACTTT.